This paragraph covers one T cell receptor (beta chain) sequence. Its target is unknown. There are 14 residues in the CDR3. Trimming took 6 bases from V and 6 from J; bases not matched to a gene: 7. From germline, CDR1 is SGHRS and CDR2 YFSETQ. This sample is drawn from a study of cytomegalovirus exposure and HLA in healthy donors. Study-wide results and limits: Several of the most significant clusters appeared, in a later analysis, to be linked to common viral pathogens.

In the PCR, 60 Vbeta and 13 Jbeta primers were used. The table came from immunoSEQ multiplex PCR; TCRdb's copy has only in-frame clones and leaves some out. Among some 130,000 clones listed, 81% were seen once. The chain recombines TRBV5-1 with TRBJ2-1; TRBD2 matches at 9 bases. Specimen: PBMCs. The clonotype comes from a man between 18 and 35 years old in good health and CMV-seronegative. In DNA, the CDR3 is TGCGCCAGCATCGGCGGGGGGGCGGGCAATGAGCAGTTCTTC. The encoded protein is CASIGGGAGNEQFF.